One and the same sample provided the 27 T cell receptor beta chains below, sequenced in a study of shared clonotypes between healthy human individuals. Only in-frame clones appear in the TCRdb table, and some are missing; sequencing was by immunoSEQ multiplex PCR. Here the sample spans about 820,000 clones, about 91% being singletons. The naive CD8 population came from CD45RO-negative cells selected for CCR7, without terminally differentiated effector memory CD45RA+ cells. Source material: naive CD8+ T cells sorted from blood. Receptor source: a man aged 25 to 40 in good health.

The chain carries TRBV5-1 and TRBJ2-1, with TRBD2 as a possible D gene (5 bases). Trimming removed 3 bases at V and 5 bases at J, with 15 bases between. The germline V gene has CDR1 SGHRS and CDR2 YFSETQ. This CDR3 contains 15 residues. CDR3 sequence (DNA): TGCGCCAGCAGCTATGGATATCAAGCGGACAATGAGCAGTTCTTC. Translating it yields CASSYGYQADNEQFF.

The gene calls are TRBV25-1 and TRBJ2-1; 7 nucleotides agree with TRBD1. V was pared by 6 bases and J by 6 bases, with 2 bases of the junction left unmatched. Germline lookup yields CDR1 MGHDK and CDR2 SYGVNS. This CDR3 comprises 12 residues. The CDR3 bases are TGTGCCAGCAGCTGGGACAGCAATGAGCAGTTCTTC. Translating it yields CASSWDSNEQFF.

CDR3 DNA: TGTGCCAGCAGTTTGCCGGGACAGGCCGGGGAGCTGTTTTTT. Protein: CASSLPGQAGELFF. V and J are TRBV2 and TRBJ2-2; TRBD1 aligns across 8 bases. There are 14 residues in the CDR3. V dropped 5 bases and J dropped 6; count of bases not matched to a gene: 5. Germline-derived CDR1 and CDR2 are SNHLY and FYNNEI.

DNA for the CDR3: TGTGCCAGCAGCTTACATGGAACTAACTATGGCTACACCTTC. Its translation is CASSLHGTNYGYTF. V is TRBV7-6 and J is TRBJ1-2; the D is unclear. V shed 2 bases and J shed 0 bases, with 7 bases lying between them. Germline V gene lookup returns CDR1 SGHVS and CDR2 FNYEAQ. The CDR3 totals 14 residues.

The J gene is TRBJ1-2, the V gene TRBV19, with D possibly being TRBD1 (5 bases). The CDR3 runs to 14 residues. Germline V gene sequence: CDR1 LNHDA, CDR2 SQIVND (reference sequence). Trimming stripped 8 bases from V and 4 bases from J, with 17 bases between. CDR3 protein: CASGRSGTFYGYTF. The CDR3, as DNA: TGTGCCAGTGGGAGAAGTGGGACGTTCTATGGCTACACCTTC.

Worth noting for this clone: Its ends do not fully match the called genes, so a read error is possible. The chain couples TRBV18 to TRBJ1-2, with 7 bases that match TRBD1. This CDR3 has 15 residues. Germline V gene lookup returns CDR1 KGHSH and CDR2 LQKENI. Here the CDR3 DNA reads TGTGCCAGCGACAGGGCCTCCGGGTGGAGTTATGGCTACTCCTTC. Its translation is CASDRASGWSYGYSF.

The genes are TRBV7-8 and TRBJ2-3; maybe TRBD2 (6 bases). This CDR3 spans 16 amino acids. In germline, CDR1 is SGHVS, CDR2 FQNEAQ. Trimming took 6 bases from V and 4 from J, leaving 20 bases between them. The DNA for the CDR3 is TGTGCCAGCAGTGACCTGGGACTCCTTAAAGCAGATACGCAGTATTTT. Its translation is CASSDLGLLKADTQYF. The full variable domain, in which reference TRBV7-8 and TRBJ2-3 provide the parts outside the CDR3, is GAGVSQSPRYKVAKRGQDVALRCDPISGHVSLFWYQQALGQGPEFLTYFQNEAQLDKSGLPSDRFFAERPEGSVSTLKIQRTQQEDSAVYLCASSDLGLLKADTQYFGPGTRLTVL.

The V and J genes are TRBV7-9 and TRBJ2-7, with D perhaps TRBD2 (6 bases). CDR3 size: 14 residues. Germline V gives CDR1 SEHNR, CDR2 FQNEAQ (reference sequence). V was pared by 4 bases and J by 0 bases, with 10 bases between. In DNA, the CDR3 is TGTGCCAGCAGCTGGGAGGACTACTCCTACGAGCAGTACTTC. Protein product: CASSWEDYSYEQYF.

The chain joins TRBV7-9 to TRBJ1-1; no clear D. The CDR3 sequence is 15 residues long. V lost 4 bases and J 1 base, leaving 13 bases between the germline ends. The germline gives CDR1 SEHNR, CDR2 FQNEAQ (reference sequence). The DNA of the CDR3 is TGTGCCAGCAGCTGGCGGTCCAGTAGGAACACTGAAGCTTTCTTT. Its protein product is CASSWRSSRNTEAFF.

This CDR3 reads CASSILTGWDEQFF. The CDR3, as DNA: TGTGCCAGTAGTATCTTGACAGGTTGGGATGAGCAGTTCTTC. J is TRBJ2-1 and V is TRBV19, with D possibly TRBD1 on 6 matching bases. There are 14 residues in the CDR3. V lost 3 bases and J lost 8, with 14 bases in between. Germline V gene data show CDR1 as LNHDA and CDR2 as SQIVND (reference sequence).

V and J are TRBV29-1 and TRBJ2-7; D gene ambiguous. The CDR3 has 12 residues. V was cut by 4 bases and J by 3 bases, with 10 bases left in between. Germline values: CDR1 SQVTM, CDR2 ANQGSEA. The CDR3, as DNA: TGCAGCGTTGGAGGTGACCTCTACGAGCAGTACTTC. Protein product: CSVGGDLYEQYF.

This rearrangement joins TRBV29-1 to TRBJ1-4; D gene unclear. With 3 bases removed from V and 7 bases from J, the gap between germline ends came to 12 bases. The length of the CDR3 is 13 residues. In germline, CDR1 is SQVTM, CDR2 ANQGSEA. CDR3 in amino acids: CSVEMTESEKLFF. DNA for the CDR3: TGCAGCGTTGAGATGACCGAGAGTGAAAAACTGTTTTTT.

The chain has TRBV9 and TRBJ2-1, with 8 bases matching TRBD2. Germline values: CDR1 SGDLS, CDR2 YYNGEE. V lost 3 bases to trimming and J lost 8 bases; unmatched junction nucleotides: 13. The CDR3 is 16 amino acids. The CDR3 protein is CASSASGSFVGDEQFF. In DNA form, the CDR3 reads TGTGCCAGCAGCGCGAGCGGGAGTTTTGTTGGAGATGAGCAGTTCTTC. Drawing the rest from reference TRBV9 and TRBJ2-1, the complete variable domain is DSGVTQTPKHLITATGQRVTLRCSPRSGDLSVYWYQQSLDQGLQFLIQYYNGEERAKGNILERFSAQQFPDLHSELNLSSLELGDSALYFCASSASGSFVGDEQFFGPGTRLTVL.

The DNA of the CDR3 is TGCGCCAGCAGTGATCTGAATGAGCAGTTCTTC. It codes for CASSDLNEQFF. This chain links TRBV10-2 with TRBJ2-1; D unclear. The CDR3 covers 11 residues. V was pared by 3 bases and J by 7 bases, with 4 bases between. From germline, CDR1 is WSHSY and CDR2 SAAADI.

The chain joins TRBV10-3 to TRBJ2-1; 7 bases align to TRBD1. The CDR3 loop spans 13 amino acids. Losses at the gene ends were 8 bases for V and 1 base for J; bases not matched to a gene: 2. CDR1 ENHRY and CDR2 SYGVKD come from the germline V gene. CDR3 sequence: CAIGDSSYNEQFF. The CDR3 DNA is TGTGCCATCGGGGACAGTTCCTACAATGAGCAGTTCTTC.

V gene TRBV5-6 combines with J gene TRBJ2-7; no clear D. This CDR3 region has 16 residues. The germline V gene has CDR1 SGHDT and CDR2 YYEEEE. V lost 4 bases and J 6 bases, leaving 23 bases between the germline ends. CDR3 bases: TGTGCCAGCAGCCCCAGCTCTCCAGTGCTATTAGTCGAGCAGTACTTC. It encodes CASSPSSPVLLVEQYF.

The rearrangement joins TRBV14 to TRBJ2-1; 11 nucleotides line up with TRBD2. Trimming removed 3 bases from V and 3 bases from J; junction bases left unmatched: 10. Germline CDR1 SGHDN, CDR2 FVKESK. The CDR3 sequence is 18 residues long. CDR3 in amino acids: CASSQALAGGANYNEQFF. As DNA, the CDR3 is TGTGCCAGCAGCCAGGCTCTAGCGGGAGGAGCTAACTACAATGAGCAGTTCTTC.

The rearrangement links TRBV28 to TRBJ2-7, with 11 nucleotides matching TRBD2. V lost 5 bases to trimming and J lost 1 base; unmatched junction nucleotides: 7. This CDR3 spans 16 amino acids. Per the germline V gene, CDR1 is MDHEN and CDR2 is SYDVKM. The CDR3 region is CASSTRLAGRSYEQYF. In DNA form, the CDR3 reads TGTGCCAGCAGTACCAGACTAGCGGGACGTTCCTACGAGCAGTACTTC.

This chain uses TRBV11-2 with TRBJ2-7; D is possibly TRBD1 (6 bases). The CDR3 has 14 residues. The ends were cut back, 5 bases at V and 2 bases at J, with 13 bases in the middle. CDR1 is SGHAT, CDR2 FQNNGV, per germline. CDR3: CASSQGGPTYEQYF. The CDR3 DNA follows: TGTGCCAGCAGCCAAGGGGGACCAACCTACGAGCAGTACTTC.

The DNA for the CDR3 is TGTGCCAGCACCCACTTGCGGGAGACCCCCAGGTACCAAGAGACCCAGTACTTC. This codes for CASTHLRETPRYQETQYF. The chain carries TRBV7-9 and TRBJ2-5; 7 nucleotides line up with TRBD2. This CDR3 is 18 amino acids long. The V and J ends lost 7 bases and 0 bases, in that order; junction bases with no gene match: 17. CDR1 SEHNR and CDR2 FQNEAQ come from the germline V gene (reference sequence). Supplemented by reference TRBV7-9 and TRBJ2-5, the full variable domain reads DTGVSQNPRHKITKRGQNVTFRCDPISEHNRLYWYRQTLGQGPEFLTYFQNEAQLEKSRLLSDRFSAERPKGSFSTLEIQRTEQGDSAMYLCASTHLRETPRYQETQYFGPGTRLLVL.

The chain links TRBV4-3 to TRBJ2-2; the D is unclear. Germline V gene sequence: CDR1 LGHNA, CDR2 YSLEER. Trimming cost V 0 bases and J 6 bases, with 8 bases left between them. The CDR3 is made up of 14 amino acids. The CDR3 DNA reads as TGCGCCAGCAGCCAAGATAAAGCCTCCGGGGAGCTGTTTTTT. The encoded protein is CASSQDKASGELFF.

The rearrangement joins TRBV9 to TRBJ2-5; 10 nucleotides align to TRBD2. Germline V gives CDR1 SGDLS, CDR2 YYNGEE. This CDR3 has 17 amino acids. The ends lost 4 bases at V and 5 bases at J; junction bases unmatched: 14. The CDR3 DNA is TGTGCCAGCAGCCCCCATAAAACGGGGACTAGCGACGAGACCCAGTACTTC. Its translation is CASSPHKTGTSDETQYF. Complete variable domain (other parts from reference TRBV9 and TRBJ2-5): DSGVTQTPKHLITATGQRVTLRCSPRSGDLSVYWYQQSLDQGLQFLIQYYNGEERAKGNILERFSAQQFPDLHSELNLSSLELGDSALYFCASSPHKTGTSDETQYFGPGTRLLVL.

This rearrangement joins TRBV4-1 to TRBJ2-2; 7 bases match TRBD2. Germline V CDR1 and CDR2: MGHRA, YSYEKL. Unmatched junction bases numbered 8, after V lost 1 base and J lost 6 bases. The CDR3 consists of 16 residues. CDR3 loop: CASSQVRLAGAGELFF. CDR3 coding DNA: TGCGCCAGCAGCCAAGTGCGACTAGCTGGCGCCGGGGAGCTGTTTTTT.

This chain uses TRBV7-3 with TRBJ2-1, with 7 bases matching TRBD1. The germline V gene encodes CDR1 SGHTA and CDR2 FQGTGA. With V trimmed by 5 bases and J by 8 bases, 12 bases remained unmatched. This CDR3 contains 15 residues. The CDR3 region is CASSPRQGLAYEQFF. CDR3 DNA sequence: TGTGCCAGCAGCCCCCGACAGGGATTAGCTTATGAGCAGTTCTTC.

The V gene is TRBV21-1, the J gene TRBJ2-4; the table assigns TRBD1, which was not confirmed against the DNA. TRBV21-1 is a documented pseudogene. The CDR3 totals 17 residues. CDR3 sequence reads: CASSKKGALSRLHIQYF. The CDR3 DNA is TGTGCCAGCAGCAAAAAGGGGGCCCTGTCTCGGCTCCACATTCAGTACTTC.

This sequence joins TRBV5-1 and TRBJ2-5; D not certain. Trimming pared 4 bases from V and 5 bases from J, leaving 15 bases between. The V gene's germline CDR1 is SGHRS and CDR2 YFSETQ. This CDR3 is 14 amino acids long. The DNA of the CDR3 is TGCGCCAGCAGCCCGCCGGAGAGGTTGGAGACCCAGTACTTC. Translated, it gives CASSPPERLETQYF.

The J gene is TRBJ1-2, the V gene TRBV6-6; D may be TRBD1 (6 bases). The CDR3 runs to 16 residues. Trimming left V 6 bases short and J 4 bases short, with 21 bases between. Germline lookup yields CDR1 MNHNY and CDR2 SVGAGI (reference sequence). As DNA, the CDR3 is TGTGCCAGCAGCCCGACGGGTTGGGGGGCGAGCTATGGCTACACCTTC. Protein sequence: CASSPTGWGASYGYTF.